Below, 11 T cell receptor beta chains from the same sample are listed, as sequenced in a study of blood T cell repertoires in COVID-19. The repertoire was sequenced with immunoSEQ multiplex PCR; TCRdb's copy has only in-frame clones and lacks some. The table shows 320,000 or so clones, with around 90% occurring only once. Sequences were obtained from PBMCs or T cells enriched from blood (not recorded which). The receptors come from a man between 60 and 75 years old who had recovered from COVID-19.

The chain combines TRBV9 with TRBJ1-2, with a tentative D call TRBD1 (6 bases). The germline V and J ends were trimmed by 1 base and 5 bases, with 12 bases remaining between them. Germline CDR1 reads SGDLS; CDR2 reads YYNGEE. This CDR3 contains 14 residues. CDR3 protein: CASSVTDSPYGYTF. CDR3 nucleotide sequence: TGTGCCAGCAGCGTAACGGACAGCCCTTATGGCTACACCTTC.

The chain joins TRBV25-1 to TRBJ2-7; D uncertain. The CDR3 runs to 14 residues. CDR1 and CDR2 from the germline V gene are MGHDK and SYGVNS. V dropped 5 bases and J dropped 2 bases, with 13 bases sitting between them. The CDR3 DNA is TGTGCCAGCAGTCCGGCAACAGCCACCTACGAGCAGTACTTC. It specifies CASSPATATYEQYF.

The chain is built from TRBV28 and TRBJ2-3; weak D call: TRBD2 (6 bases). The CDR3 length is 15 residues. Germline loops: CDR1 MDHEN, CDR2 SYDVKM. Trimming removed 2 bases at V and 2 bases at J, with 11 bases between. The CDR3: CASSLGGGATDTQYF. CDR3 bases: TGTGCCAGCAGTTTAGGAGGAGGGGCCACAGATACGCAGTATTTT.

The chain joins TRBV6-5 to TRBJ2-5, with D possibly being TRBD2 (6 bases). Germline V gives CDR1 MNHEY, CDR2 SVGAGI. The CDR3 loop spans 14 amino acids. V gave up 0 bases and J gave up 4 bases, with 9 bases separating them. The CDR3 DNA is TGTGCCAGCAGTTACTCGATGGGGGGAGAGACCCAGTACTTC. This encodes CASSYSMGGETQYF.

This clone occurred once. One junction end does not reproduce the germline sequence, and a read error may be involved. This chain connects TRBV2 to TRBJ2-1; 9 nucleotides align to TRBD1. This CDR3 has 13 residues. Germline values: CDR1 SNHLY, CDR2 FYNNEI. This CDR3 reads CASSEGQGREQFF. CDR3 sequence (DNA): TGTGCCAGCAGCGAAGGACAGGGGCGCGAGCAGTTCTTC. The full variable domain, with the rest looked up from reference TRBV2 and TRBJ2-1, is EPEVTQTPSHQVTQMGQEVILRCVPISNHLYFYWYRQILGQKVEFLVSFYNNEISEKSEIFDDQFSVERPDGSNFTLKIRSTKLEDSAMYFCASSEGQGREQFFGPGTRLTVL.

The chain couples TRBV3-1 (or the pseudogene TRBV3-2) to TRBJ2-2; TRBD2 matches at 9 bases. Germline V CDR1 and CDR2: LGHDT, YNNKEL (reference sequence). The junction had 11 bases not matched to a gene; V was cut back by 3 bases and J by 6 bases. This CDR3 region has 17 residues. The CDR3, as DNA: TGTGCCAGCAGCCACCTCCTGGGCGGGAGGGCCTCCGGGGAGCTGTTTTTT. Amino acid sequence: CASSHLLGGRASGELFF.

The J gene is TRBJ1-1, the V gene TRBV28; 7 nucleotides line up with TRBD1. With V trimmed by 8 bases and J by 0 bases, 12 bases remained unmatched. This CDR3 comprises 16 residues. Germline CDR1 is MDHEN and CDR2 is SYDVKM. Here the CDR3 DNA reads TGTGCCAGCCTTTCAGGGGGACTGATCATGAACACTGAAGCTTTCTTT. Translated, it gives CASLSGGLIMNTEAFF.

This clone has only a few counts. V gene TRBV5-6 combines with J gene TRBJ2-7; TRBD2 matches at 9 bases. The CDR3 extends over 15 amino acids. Germline CDR1 is SGHDT and CDR2 is YYEEEE. With 4 bases clipped from V and 9 bases from J, the junction kept 14 bases outside the gene matches. CDR3 in DNA: TGTGCCAGCAGCCCCCGAGGTTTTAGCGGGAGTCGGCAGTACTTC. Protein product: CASSPRGFSGSRQYF.

The chain combines TRBV27 with TRBJ1-6, with TRBD1 matching 12 bases. Per germline, CDR1 MNHEY and CDR2 SMNVEV (reference sequence). This CDR3 spans 19 amino acids. The ends lost 1 base at V and 5 bases at J; junction bases unmatched: 9. In nucleotides, the CDR3 is TGTGCCAGCAGTTTATTGACCGGGACAGGGGGCTGGGATAATTCACCCCTCCACTTT. Amino acids: CASSLLTGTGGWDNSPLHF.

V is TRBV2 and J is TRBJ2-7; 10 bases fit TRBD2. This CDR3 spans 14 amino acids. Germline CDR1 is SNHLY and CDR2 is FYNNEI. With V trimmed by 7 bases and J by 2 bases, 5 bases remained unmatched. The CDR3 DNA reads as TGTGCCAGCACCGGACTAGCGGATACCTACGAGCAGTACTTC. Its protein product is CASTGLADTYEQYF. The whole variable domain, remainder taken from reference TRBV2 and TRBJ2-7, is EPEVTQTPSHQVTQMGQEVILRCVPISNHLYFYWYRQILGQKVEFLVSFYNNEISEKSEIFDDQFSVERPDGSNFTLKIRSTKLEDSAMYFCASTGLADTYEQYFGPGTRLTVT.

The chain couples TRBV2 to TRBJ2-7; 11 bases are a match to TRBD2. The V gene end was trimmed by 8 bases and the J gene end by 7 bases; junction bases not matched to a gene: 10. This CDR3 has 14 amino acids. Germline values: CDR1 SNHLY, CDR2 FYNNEI. DNA for the CDR3: TGTGCCAGCCTCGGGACTAGCGGCCCCCTGGAGCAGTACTTC. Amino acids: CASLGTSGPLEQYF.